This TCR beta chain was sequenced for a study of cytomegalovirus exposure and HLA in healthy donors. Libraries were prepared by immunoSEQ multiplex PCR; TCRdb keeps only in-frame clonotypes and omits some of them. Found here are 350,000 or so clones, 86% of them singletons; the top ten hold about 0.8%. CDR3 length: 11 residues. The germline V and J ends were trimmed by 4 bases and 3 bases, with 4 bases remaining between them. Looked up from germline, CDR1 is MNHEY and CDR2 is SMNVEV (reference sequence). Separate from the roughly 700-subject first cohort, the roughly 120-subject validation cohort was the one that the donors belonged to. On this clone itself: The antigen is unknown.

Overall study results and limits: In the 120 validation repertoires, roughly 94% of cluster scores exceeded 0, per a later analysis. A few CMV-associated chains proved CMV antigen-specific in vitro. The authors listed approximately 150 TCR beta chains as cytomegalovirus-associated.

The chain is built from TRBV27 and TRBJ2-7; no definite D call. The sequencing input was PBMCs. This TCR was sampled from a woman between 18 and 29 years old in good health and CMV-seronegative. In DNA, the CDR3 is TGTGCCAGCAGTTCCTACTACGAGCAGTACTTC. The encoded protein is CASSSYYEQYF.